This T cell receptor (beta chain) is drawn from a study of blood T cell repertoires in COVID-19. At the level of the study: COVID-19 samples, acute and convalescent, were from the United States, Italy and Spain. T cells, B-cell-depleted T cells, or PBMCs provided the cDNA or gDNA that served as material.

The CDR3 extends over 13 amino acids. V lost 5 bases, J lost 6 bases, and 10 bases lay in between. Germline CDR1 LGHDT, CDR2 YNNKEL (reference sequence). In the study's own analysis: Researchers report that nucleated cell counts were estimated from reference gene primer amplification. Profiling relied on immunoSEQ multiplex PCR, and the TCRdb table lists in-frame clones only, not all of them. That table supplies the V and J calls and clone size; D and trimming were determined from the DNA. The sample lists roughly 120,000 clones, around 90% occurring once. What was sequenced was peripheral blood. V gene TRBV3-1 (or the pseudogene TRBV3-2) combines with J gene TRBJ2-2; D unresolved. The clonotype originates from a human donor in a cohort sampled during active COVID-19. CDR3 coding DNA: TGTGCCAGCAGCTCCACGAGTCCCGGGGAGCTGTTTTTT. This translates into CASSSTSPGELFF.